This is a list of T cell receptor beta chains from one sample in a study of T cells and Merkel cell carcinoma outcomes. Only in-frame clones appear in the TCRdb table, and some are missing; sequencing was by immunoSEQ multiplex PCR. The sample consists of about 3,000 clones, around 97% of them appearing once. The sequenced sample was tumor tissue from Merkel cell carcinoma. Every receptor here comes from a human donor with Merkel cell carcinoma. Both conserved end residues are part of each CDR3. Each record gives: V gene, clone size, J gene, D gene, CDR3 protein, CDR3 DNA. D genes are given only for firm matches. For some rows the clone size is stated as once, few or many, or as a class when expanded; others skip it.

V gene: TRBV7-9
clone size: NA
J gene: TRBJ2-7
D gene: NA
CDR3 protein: CASSRANRVPYEQYF
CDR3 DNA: TGTGCCAGCAGCCGAGCAAACAGGGTCCCCTACGAGCAGTACTTC

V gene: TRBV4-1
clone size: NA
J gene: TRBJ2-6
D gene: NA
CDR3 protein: CASSQEMEPWYVLTF
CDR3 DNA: TGCGCCAGCAGCCAAGAAATGGAGCCCTGGTATGTCCTGACTTTC

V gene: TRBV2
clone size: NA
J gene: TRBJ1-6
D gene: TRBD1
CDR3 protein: CASSVNRGSSPLHF
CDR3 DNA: TGTGCCAGCAGTGTGAACAGGGGAAGTTCACCCCTCCACTTT

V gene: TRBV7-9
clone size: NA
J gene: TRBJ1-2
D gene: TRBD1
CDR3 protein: CASSLAGQGGYGYTF
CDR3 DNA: TGTGCCAGCAGCTTAGCCGGACAGGGGGGCTATGGCTACACCTTC

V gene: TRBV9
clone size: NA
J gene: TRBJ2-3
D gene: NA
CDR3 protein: CTSSADGTRAQYF
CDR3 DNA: TGTACCAGCAGCGCAGACGGTACAAGGGCGCAGTATTTT

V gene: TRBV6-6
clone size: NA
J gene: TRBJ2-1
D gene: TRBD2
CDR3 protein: CASRPGLAAYNEQFF
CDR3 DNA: TGTGCCAGCAGACCCGGACTAGCGGCCTACAATGAGCAGTTCTTC

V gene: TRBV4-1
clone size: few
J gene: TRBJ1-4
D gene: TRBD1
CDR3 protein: CASSQDRGTYEKLFF
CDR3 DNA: TGCGCCAGCAGCCAAGACAGGGGGACCTATGAAAAACTGTTTTTT

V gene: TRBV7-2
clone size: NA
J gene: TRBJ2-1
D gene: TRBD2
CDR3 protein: CASSLQGLAGGPGEQFF
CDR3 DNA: TGTGCCAGCAGCTTACAGGGACTAGCGGGAGGGCCGGGGGAGCAGTTCTTC

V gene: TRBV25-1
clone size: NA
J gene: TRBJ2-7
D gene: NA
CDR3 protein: CASSLEDGAYEQYF
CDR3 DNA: TGTGCCAGCAGTCTAGAGGACGGGGCCTACGAGCAGTACTTC

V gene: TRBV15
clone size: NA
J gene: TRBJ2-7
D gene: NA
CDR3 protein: CATATDSYEQYF
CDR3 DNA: TGTGCCACGGCGACAGATTCCTACGAGCAGTACTTC

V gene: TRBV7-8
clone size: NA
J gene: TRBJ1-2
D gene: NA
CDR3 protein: CASSSAEPGHFYGYTF
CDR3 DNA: TGTGCCAGCAGCTCAGCTGAACCGGGACATTTCTATGGCTACACCTTC

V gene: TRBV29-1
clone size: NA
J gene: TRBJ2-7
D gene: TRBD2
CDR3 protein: CSVSSSGFEEYF
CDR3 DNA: TGCAGCGTTTCCTCTAGCGGGTTCGAGGAGTACTTC

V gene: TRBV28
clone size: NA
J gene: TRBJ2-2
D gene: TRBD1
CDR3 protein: CASSRGTGGTGELFF
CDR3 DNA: TGTGCCAGCAGTCGGGGGACAGGGGGCACCGGGGAGCTGTTTTTT

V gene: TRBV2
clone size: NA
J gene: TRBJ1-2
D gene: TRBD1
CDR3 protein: CASRQQGTGGYTF
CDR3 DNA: TGTGCCAGCAGACAACAGGGGACGGGGGGCTACACCTTC

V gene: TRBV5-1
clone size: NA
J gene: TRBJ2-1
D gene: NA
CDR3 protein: CASSLGATEQFF
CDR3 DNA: TGCGCCAGCAGCTTAGGGGCTACTGAGCAGTTCTTC

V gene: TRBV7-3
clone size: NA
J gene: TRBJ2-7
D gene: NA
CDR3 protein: CASSLYSSGSYEQYF
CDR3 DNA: TGTGCCAGCAGCTTATATAGTAGCGGCTCCTACGAGCAGTACTTC

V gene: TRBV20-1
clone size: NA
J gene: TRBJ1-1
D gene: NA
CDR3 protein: CSASPGNEAFF
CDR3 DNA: TGCAGTGCTAGCCCTGGGAATGAAGCTTTCTTT

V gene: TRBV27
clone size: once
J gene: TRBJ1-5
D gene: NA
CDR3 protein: CASSHHRGRGQPQHF
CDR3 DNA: TGTGCCAGCAGCCACCATCGAGGGCGCGGGCAGCCCCAGCATTTT

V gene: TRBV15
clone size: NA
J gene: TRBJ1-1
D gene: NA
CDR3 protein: CATSRTGSTEAFF
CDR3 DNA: TGTGCCACCAGCAGAACCGGGTCCACTGAAGCTTTCTTT

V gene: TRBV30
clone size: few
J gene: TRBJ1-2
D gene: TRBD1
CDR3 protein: CASKTGRDGYTF
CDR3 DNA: TGTGCCTCCAAGACAGGGCGGGATGGCTACACCTTC

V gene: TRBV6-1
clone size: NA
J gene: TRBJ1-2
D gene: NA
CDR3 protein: CASSEAGGSYGYTF
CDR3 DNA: TGTGCCAGCAGTGAAGCTGGAGGATCCTATGGCTACACCTTC

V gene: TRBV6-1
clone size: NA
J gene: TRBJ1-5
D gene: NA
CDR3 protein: CASSLGNWPQHF
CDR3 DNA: TGTGCCAGCAGCCTAGGGAATTGGCCCCAGCATTTT

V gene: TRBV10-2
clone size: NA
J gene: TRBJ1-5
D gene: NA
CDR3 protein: CASSESSHISQPQHF
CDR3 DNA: TGCGCCAGCAGTGAGTCGAGCCACATTAGCCAGCCCCAGCATTTT

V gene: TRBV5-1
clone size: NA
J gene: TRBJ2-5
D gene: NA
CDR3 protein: CASSGSGPPQETQYF
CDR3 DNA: TGCGCCAGCAGCGGTAGCGGCCCTCCCCAAGAGACCCAGTACTTC

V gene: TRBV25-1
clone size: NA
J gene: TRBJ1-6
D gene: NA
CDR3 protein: CASSEYYSNSPLHF
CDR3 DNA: TGTGCCAGCAGTGAATATTACAGCAATTCACCCCTCCACTTT

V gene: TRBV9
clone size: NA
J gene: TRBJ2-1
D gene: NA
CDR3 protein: CASSVEGLGDDEQFF
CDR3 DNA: TGTGCCAGCAGCGTAGAAGGGTTGGGGGACGATGAGCAGTTCTTC

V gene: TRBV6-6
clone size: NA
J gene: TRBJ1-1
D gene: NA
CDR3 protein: CASGMNTEAFF
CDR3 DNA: TGTGCCAGCGGCATGAACACTGAAGCTTTCTTT

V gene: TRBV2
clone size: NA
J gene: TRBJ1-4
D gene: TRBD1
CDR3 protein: CASSGPRDRPDEKLFF
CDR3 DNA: TGTGCCAGCAGCGGGCCCCGGGACAGGCCTGATGAAAAACTGTTTTTT

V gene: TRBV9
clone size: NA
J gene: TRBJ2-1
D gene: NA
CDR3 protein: CASSVSGTTFDEQFF
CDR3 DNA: TGTGCCAGCAGCGTTTCTGGGACAACTTTTGATGAGCAGTTCTTC

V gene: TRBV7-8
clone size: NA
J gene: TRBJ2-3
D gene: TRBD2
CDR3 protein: CASTPSGTSGDTQYF
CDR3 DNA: TGTGCCAGCACGCCAAGCGGGACGTCGGGAGATACGCAGTATTTT

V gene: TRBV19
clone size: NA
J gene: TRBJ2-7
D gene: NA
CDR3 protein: CASSIAHQGHISYEQYF
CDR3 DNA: TGTGCCAGTAGTATAGCCCATCAGGGACATATCTCCTACGAGCAGTACTTC

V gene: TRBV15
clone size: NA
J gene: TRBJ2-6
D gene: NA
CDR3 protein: CATSTIPRSGANVLTF
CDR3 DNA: TGTGCCACCAGCACAATCCCCCGGTCCGGGGCCAACGTCCTGACTTTC

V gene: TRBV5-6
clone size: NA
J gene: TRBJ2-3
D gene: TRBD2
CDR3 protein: CASQAGGPAPQYF
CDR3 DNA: TGTGCCAGTCAGGCGGGGGGGCCCGCCCCGCAGTATTTT

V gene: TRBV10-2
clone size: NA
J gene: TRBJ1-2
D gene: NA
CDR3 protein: CASSHSINYGYTF
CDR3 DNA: TGCGCCAGCAGCCATAGTATCAACTATGGCTACACCTTC

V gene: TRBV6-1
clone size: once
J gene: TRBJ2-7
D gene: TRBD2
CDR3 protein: CASNQAGASYEQYF
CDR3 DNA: TGTGCCAGCAATCAAGCGGGGGCTTCCTACGAGCAGTACTTC

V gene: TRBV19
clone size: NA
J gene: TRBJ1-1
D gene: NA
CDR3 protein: CASSSPAFRGLTEAFF
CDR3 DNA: TGTGCCAGTAGTTCCCCGGCTTTTAGAGGACTGACTGAAGCTTTCTTT